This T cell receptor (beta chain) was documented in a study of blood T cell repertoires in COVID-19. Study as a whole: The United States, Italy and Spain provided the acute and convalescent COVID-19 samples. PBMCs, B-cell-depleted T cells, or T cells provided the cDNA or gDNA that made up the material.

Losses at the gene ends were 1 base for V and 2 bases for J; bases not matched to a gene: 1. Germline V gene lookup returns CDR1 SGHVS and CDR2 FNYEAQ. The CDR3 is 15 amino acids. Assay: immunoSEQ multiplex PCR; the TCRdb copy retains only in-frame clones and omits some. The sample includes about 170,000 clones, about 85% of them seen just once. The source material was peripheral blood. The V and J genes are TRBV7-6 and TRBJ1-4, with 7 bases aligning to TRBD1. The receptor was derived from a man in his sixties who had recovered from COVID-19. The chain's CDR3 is CASSLEQGTNEKLFF. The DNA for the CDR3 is TGTGCCAGCAGCTTAGAACAGGGGACTAATGAAAAACTGTTTTTT.